The 29 T cell receptor beta chains presented below share a single source sample, sequenced in a study of CD8 T cells in ankylosing spondylitis (dated by TCRdb to about 2017). Library preparation used 5' RACE. The instrument was an Illumina HiSeq 2500. TCRdb passed the public sequencing reads through fastp at Q25 and MiXCR, retaining productive beta sequences. Duplicate CDR3 protein sequences are folded into a single record with the most common DNA and genes. Counted in this sample were over 110,000 distinct CDR3 sequences; 7% to 10% of them appeared once. The biggest ten clones account for approximately 7% of the sample. Material for sequencing was synovial fluid, either unsorted or a sorted T cell fraction (not recorded which). The source is a male donor with ankylosing spondylitis.

At least ten counts were recorded for this clonotype. The chain couples TRBV7-2 to TRBJ2-1, with TRBD1 matching 9 bases. The CDR3 spans 16 residues. Trimming at V came to 1 base and at J to 3 bases, leaving 4 bases not matched to a gene. The germline CDR1 and CDR2 sequences are SGHTA and FQGNSA. The CDR3: CASSLELGQGYNEQFF. The CDR3 DNA sequence: TGTGCCAGCAGCTTAGAGTTGGGACAGGGCTACAATGAGCAGTTCTTC.

This clonotype was recorded many times. The CDR3 DNA follows: TGTGCCAGCAGCCGTATGACAGGGGATGAAAAACTGTTTTTT. Translating gives CASSRMTGDEKLFF. The chain links TRBV7-6 to TRBJ1-4; 8 bases align to TRBD1. From germline, CDR1 is SGHVS and CDR2 FNYEAQ. This CDR3 has 14 amino acids. Trimming cost V 5 bases and J 6 bases; bases outside gene matches: 5.

The chain links TRBV5-4 to TRBJ2-2, with 13 bases fitting TRBD2. With 4 bases clipped from V and 3 bases from J, the junction kept 6 bases outside the gene matches. Germline CDR1 and CDR2: SGHNT and YYREEE (reference sequence). The CDR3 is 17 residues long. Here the CDR3 reads CASSRGLAGWDTGELFF. In DNA, the CDR3 is TGTGCCAGCAGCCGGGGACTAGCGGGATGGGACACCGGGGAGCTGTTTTTT. The complete variable domain, with remaining parts taken from reference TRBV5-4 and TRBJ2-2, reads ETGVTQSPTHLIKTRGQQVTLRCSSQSGHNTVSWYQQALGQGPQFIFQYYREEENGRGNFPPRFSGLQFPNYSSELNVNALELDDSALYLCASSRGLAGWDTGELFFGEGSRLTVL.

This clonotype was counted at least ten times. The chain couples TRBV28 to TRBJ2-3; 10 bases agree with TRBD1. The germline V gene has CDR1 MDHEN and CDR2 SYDVKM. With 2 bases clipped from V and 2 bases from J, the junction kept 13 bases outside the gene matches. This CDR3 is 19 amino acids long. In DNA form, the CDR3 reads TGTGCCAGCAGTTTACTGGGACAGGGGTCAGGGAGTAACACAGATACGCAGTATTTT. Amino acids: CASSLLGQGSGSNTDTQYF.

Many counts were recorded for this clonotype. The gene calls are TRBV6-5 and TRBJ1-4; D remains unclear. The germline V gene encodes CDR1 MNHEY and CDR2 SVGAGI. Trimming cost V 0 bases and J 5 bases, with 4 bases left between them. The CDR3 runs to 13 residues. In DNA, the CDR3 is TGTGCCAGCAGTTACTCCGGGAATGAAAAACTGTTTTTT. Translation gives CASSYSGNEKLFF.

The V gene is TRBV12-5, the J gene TRBJ2-3; the D gene is possibly TRBD2 (6 bases). Per the germline V gene, CDR1 is LGHNT and CDR2 is FRNRAP. V was trimmed by 2 bases and J by 0 bases, leaving 18 bases between them. The CDR3 is 18 amino acids. The CDR3 is CASGLSRDGSTSTDTQYF. CDR3 DNA: TGTGCTAGTGGTTTGTCACGGGACGGGAGCACTAGCACAGATACGCAGTATTTT.

There are a few counts of this clonotype. The chain employs TRBV27 and TRBJ1-1; TRBD1 is a possible D gene (5 bases). The germline V gene encodes CDR1 MNHEY and CDR2 SMNVEV (reference sequence). Trimming took 4 bases from V and 0 from J, leaving 9 bases between them. CDR3 length: 14 residues. The CDR3 loop reads CASSSGKMNTEAFF. The CDR3, as DNA: TGTGCCAGCAGTTCAGGGAAGATGAACACTGAAGCTTTCTTT.

This clonotype was counted between two and nine times. V is TRBV20-1 and J is TRBJ2-7; D assignment may be TRBD1 or TRBD2 (7 bases each). CDR1 is DFQATT and CDR2 is SNEGSKA in the germline V gene (reference sequence). CDR3 length equals 13 residues. Trimming left V 4 bases short and J 3 bases short, with 13 bases between. The CDR3 protein is CSAKGAGVYEQYF. The CDR3 nucleotides read TGCAGTGCTAAGGGGGCGGGGGTCTACGAGCAGTACTTC.

The chain uses TRBV5-1 and TRBJ2-3; D is perhaps TRBD2 (5 bases). CDR1 and CDR2 (germline): SGHRS, YFSETQ. The CDR3 contains 14 residues. V lost 4 bases and J 5 bases, leaving 14 bases between the germline ends. The CDR3: CASSIEPEEDTQYF. CDR3 in DNA: TGCGCCAGCAGCATCGAGCCGGAGGAAGATACGCAGTATTTT. Drawing the rest from reference TRBV5-1 and TRBJ2-3, the complete variable domain is KAGVTQTPRYLIKTRGQQVTLSCSPISGHRSVSWYQQTPGQGLQFLFEYFSETQRNKGNFPGRFSGRQFSNSRSEMNVSTLELGDSALYLCASSIEPEEDTQYFGPGTRLTVL.

The sample holds many counts of this clonotype. The chain couples TRBV5-6 to TRBJ2-1; possible D gene TRBD1, 5 bases. Germline CDR1 SGHDT, CDR2 YYEEEE. This CDR3 comprises 13 residues. V lost 0 bases and J lost 10, with 11 bases in between. DNA for the CDR3: TGTGCCAGCAGCTTGGTTAGGGGTAGGGAGCAGTTCTTC. It is translated as CASSLVRGREQFF.

The sample holds a few counts of this clonotype. This chain connects TRBV5-1 to TRBJ1-3; D not certain. Germline CDR1 SGHRS, CDR2 YFSETQ. Trimming pared 0 bases from V and 7 bases from J, leaving 11 bases between. This CDR3 is 14 amino acids long. The CDR3 spells CASSLGSPPNTIYF. Written as DNA, the CDR3 is TGCGCCAGCAGCTTGGGCTCTCCCCCTAACACCATATATTTT. The whole variable domain, filled in from reference TRBV5-1 and TRBJ1-3, reads KAGVTQTPRYLIKTRGQQVTLSCSPISGHRSVSWYQQTPGQGLQFLFEYFSETQRNKGNFPGRFSGRQFSNSRSEMNVSTLELGDSALYLCASSLGSPPNTIYFGEGSWLTVV.

This clonotype occurred many times. The gene calls are TRBV10-3 and TRBJ1-3; D not resolved. CDR1 and CDR2 from the germline V gene are ENHRY and SYGVKD. Between the trimmed V and J ends, which lost 3 bases and 0 bases, there was a span of 9 bases. This CDR3 has 15 residues. The CDR3 protein is CAISEVKSSGNTIYF. CDR3 nucleotide sequence: TGTGCCATCAGTGAAGTCAAGTCCTCTGGAAACACCATATATTTT.

This clonotype was counted at least ten times. The rearrangement links TRBV6-6 to TRBJ1-4; weak D call: TRBD1 (6 bases). The germline CDR1 and CDR2 sequences are MNHNY and SVGAGI (reference sequence). This CDR3 comprises 15 residues. Trimming cost V 4 bases and J 3 bases, with 12 bases left between them. DNA for the CDR3: TGTGCCAGCAGTTCCCAGGACAGATCTAATGAAAAACTGTTTTTT. Protein: CASSSQDRSNEKLFF.

This clonotype came up many times. The chain couples TRBV5-1 to TRBJ2-2, with D possibly called TRBD1 or TRBD2 (5 bases each). This CDR3 is built from 14 residues. CDR1 is SGHRS and CDR2 is YFSETQ in the germline V gene. V was pared by 3 bases and J by 7 bases, with 13 bases between. The chain's CDR3 is CASSSQGTGGELFF. In nucleotides, the CDR3 is TGCGCCAGCAGCTCCCAAGGGACCGGCGGGGAGCTGTTTTTT.

This clonotype was detected ten times or more. This chain uses TRBV5-1 with TRBJ2-1, with a weak D call TRBD2 (6 bases). Trimming stripped 3 bases from V and 0 bases from J, with 13 bases between. The CDR3 is 16 residues long. The V gene's germline CDR1 is SGHRS and CDR2 YFSETQ. The CDR3 sequence: CASSSGLSPSYNEQFF. The CDR3 coding sequence is TGCGCCAGCAGCTCCGGACTATCCCCCTCCTACAATGAGCAGTTCTTC.

The table lists this clonotype with a count of one. The chain links TRBV5-1 to TRBJ2-5; 11 nucleotides line up with TRBD1. V trimming: 4 bases; J trimming: 3 bases; junction bases outside the gene matches: 2. CDR1 is SGHRS, CDR2 YFSETQ, per germline. This CDR3 region has 14 residues. Written as DNA, the CDR3 is TGCGCCAGCAGCCCGGGACAGGGGGAAGAGACCCAGTACTTC. This gives the protein CASSPGQGEETQYF.

This clonotype was observed a few times. This chain uses TRBV24-1 with TRBJ1-4; no definite D call. In germline, CDR1 is KGHDR, CDR2 SFDVKD. The V and J ends lost 3 bases and 0 bases respectively, with 13 bases between them. This CDR3 comprises 17 residues. The CDR3 nucleotides read TGTGCCACCAGTGATCTGAAAACCGGGGCAACTAATGAAAAACTGTTTTTT. Protein product: CATSDLKTGATNEKLFF.

V and J are TRBV3-1 and TRBJ2-7; the match to TRBD2 covers 8 bases. From germline, CDR1 is LGHDT and CDR2 YNNKEL (reference sequence). V gave up 11 bases and J gave up 3 bases; unmatched junction bases: 24. This CDR3 region has 18 residues. CDR3 loop: CASTQEFTSGTYYYEQYF. The CDR3 DNA reads TGTGCCTCCACCCAAGAGTTCACTAGCGGAACATATTACTACGAGCAGTACTTC.

This clonotype was observed many times. This chain links TRBV20-1 with TRBJ1-2, with D hard to call. The CDR3 contains 14 residues. Looked up from germline, CDR1 is DFQATT and CDR2 is SNEGSKA (reference sequence). Deletions cut 0 bases from V and 9 bases from J, with 17 bases between. The CDR3 DNA sequence: TGCAGTGCTAGAGAGGGCACTTGGCCTAAGAGCTACACCTTC. Translation: CSAREGTWPKSYTF.

This clonotype came up many times. This rearrangement joins TRBV11-2 to TRBJ2-2; D is uncertain. Trimming stripped 3 bases from V and 2 bases from J, with 7 bases between. CDR3 length: 14 residues. Per the germline V gene, CDR1 is SGHAT and CDR2 is FQNNGV. The DNA of the CDR3 is TGTGCCAGCAGCTTGGCGTCTAACACCGGGGAGCTGTTTTTT. This encodes CASSLASNTGELFF.

This clonotype has only a few counts. The chain uses TRBV20-1 and TRBJ2-7; D ambiguous. The CDR3 loop spans 10 amino acids. The germline V and J ends were trimmed by 7 bases and 3 bases, with 7 bases remaining between them. CDR1 DFQATT and CDR2 SNEGSKA come from the germline V gene (reference sequence). CDR3 loop: CSVLNYEQYF. The CDR3 DNA is TGCAGTGTCCTAAACTACGAGCAGTACTTC.

The gene calls are TRBV7-3 and TRBJ2-1, with D possibly being TRBD2 (6 bases). The CDR3 loop spans 13 amino acids. V was shortened by 7 bases and J by 10 bases, with 17 bases between the two germline ends. Germline V gene lookup returns CDR1 SGHTA and CDR2 FQGTGA. CDR3 region: CASTWSRGTEQFF. The CDR3 DNA reads as TGTGCCAGCACCTGGTCTCGGGGGACGGAGCAGTTCTTC.

This clonotype was detected a few times. This chain connects TRBV28 to TRBJ1-1; D remains unclear. Trimming cost V 5 bases and J 7 bases, with 11 bases left between them. Germline V lookup: CDR1 MDHEN, CDR2 SYDVKM. The CDR3 covers 12 residues. The CDR3 nucleotides are TGTGCCAGCAGTCCTACCTGGTATGAAGCTTTCTTT. The encoded protein is CASSPTWYEAFF.

The chain joins TRBV20-1 to TRBJ2-5, with 7 bases identical to TRBD1. After removal of 1 base from V and 2 bases from J, the junction contained 7 bases not matched to a gene. This CDR3 spans 15 amino acids. Germline assignment: CDR1 DFQATT and CDR2 SNEGSKA (reference sequence). This CDR3 reads CSARGQGERQETQYF. The CDR3 region has the DNA TGCAGTGCTAGAGGCCAGGGGGAGCGTCAAGAGACCCAGTACTTC.

The CDR3 loop reads CASSFPGTGRETEAFF. CDR3 nucleotide sequence: TGTGCCAGCAGCTTCCCTGGGACAGGGAGGGAGACTGAAGCTTTCTTT. The gene calls are TRBV11-2 and TRBJ1-1, with 9 bases identical to TRBD1. The CDR3 loop spans 16 amino acids. Germline assignment: CDR1 SGHAT and CDR2 FQNNGV. J lost 5 bases, V lost 3 bases, and 10 bases had no gene match. The variable domain in full, with the rest retrieved from reference TRBV11-2 and TRBJ1-1, is EAGVAQSPRYKIIEKRQSVAFWCNPISGHATLYWYQQILGQGPKLLIQFQNNGVVDDSQLPKDRFSAERLKGVDSTLKIQPAKLEDSAVYLCASSFPGTGRETEAFFGQGTRLTVV.

This clonotype occurred many times. The V and J genes are TRBV21-1 and TRBJ2-7; the table's D call of TRBD1 was not tested on the DNA. TRBV21-1 represents a pseudogene. The CDR3 is 14 residues long. The CDR3, as DNA: TGTGCCAGCAGCAAACAGGGCTGGCTTGGAGAGCAGTACTTC. Its translation: CASSKQGWLGEQYF.

The J gene is TRBJ2-7, the V gene TRBV4-1; D is perhaps TRBD1 or TRBD2 (5 bases each). Trimming left V 2 bases short and J 7 bases short, with 21 bases between. The CDR3 sequence is 16 residues long. Germline CDR1 and CDR2: MGHRA and YSYEKL. CDR3 loop: CASSQFRDPPSWEQYF. The DNA for the CDR3 is TGCGCCAGCAGCCAATTCCGGGACCCCCCGAGCTGGGAGCAGTACTTC.

This clonotype has just a few counts. This chain links TRBV5-6 with TRBJ2-1; D possibly corresponds to TRBD2 (5 bases). The CDR3 length is 13 residues. Trimming pared 4 bases from V and 8 bases from J, leaving 13 bases between. CDR1 SGHDT and CDR2 YYEEEE come from the germline V gene. CDR3 coding DNA: TGTGCCAGCAGCCTTGGACTTTTCGATGAGCAGTTCTTC. Amino acids: CASSLGLFDEQFF.

J is TRBJ2-3 and V is TRBV20-1; D may correspond to TRBD1 or TRBD2 (5 bases each). The CDR3 consists of 15 residues. Germline CDR1 and CDR2: DFQATT and SNEGSKA (reference sequence). CDR3 sequence: CSWGRAPRRSDTQYF. The CDR3 nucleotides read TGCAGCTGGGGACGGGCCCCGCGTAGATCAGATACGCAGTATTTT.